This entry features one T cell receptor beta chain sequence. V shed 3 bases and J 6 bases; nucleotides not matched to a gene: 5. This CDR3 is built from 15 residues. Germline V gene sequence: CDR1 KGHDR, CDR2 SFDVKD. The sample is drawn from a study of blood T cell repertoires in COVID-19. Measured with immunoSEQ multiplex PCR; TCRdb has only the in-frame clones, and not every one. The sample lists about 130,000 clones; about 83% were seen once. The sequenced sample was peripheral blood. This TCR came from a man aged 55 to 70 with acute or convalescent COVID-19. This chain uses TRBV24-1 with TRBJ2-3, with 10 bases fitting TRBD1. CDR3 sequence: CATSDPGQGSDTQYF. CDR3 nucleotide sequence: TGTGCCACCAGTGATCCGGGACAGGGGTCTGATACGCAGTATTTT.